This record covers a single TCR beta chain. The data are from a study of blood T cell repertoires in COVID-19. Study background: Samples came from the United States, Italy and Spain, spanning acute and convalescent COVID-19. In each case, the material was cDNA or gDNA derived from T cells, B-cell-depleted T cells, or PBMCs.

This CDR3 is built from 15 residues. From germline, CDR1 is SGHAT and CDR2 FQNNGV. V lost 3 bases and J 4 bases, leaving 14 bases between the germline ends. Original methodology: Reference gene primer amplification gave estimated nucleated cell counts. The method was immunoSEQ multiplex PCR; TCRdb's version includes in-frame clones alone and lacks a portion of them. The V and J calls and clone size are taken from that table; D and trimming were inferred from the DNA. The sample holds 100,000 or so clones, around 88% seen once. The rearrangement joins TRBV11-2 to TRBJ2-3; tentative D call: TRBD2 (6 bases). The sequenced material came from peripheral blood. The clonotype comes from a human donor in a cohort sampled during active COVID-19. Written as DNA, the CDR3 is TGTGCCAGCAGCTTCGTCGGGACTCCCCCAGATACGCAGTATTTT. Translated, it gives CASSFVGTPPDTQYF.